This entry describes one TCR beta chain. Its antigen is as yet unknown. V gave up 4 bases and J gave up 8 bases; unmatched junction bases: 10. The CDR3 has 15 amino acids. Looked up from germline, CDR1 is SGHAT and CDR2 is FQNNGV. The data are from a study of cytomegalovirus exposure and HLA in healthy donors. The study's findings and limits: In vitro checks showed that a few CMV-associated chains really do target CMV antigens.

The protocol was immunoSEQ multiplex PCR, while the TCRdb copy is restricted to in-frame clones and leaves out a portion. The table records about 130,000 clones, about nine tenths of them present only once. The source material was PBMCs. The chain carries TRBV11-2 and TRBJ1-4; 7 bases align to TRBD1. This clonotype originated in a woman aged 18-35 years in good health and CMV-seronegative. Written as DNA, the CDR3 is TGTGCCAGCAGCTCTCCAGGGGGGCATCGGGAAAAACTGTTTTTT. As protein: CASSSPGGHREKLFF.